This T cell receptor beta chain was sequenced during a study of beta chain features in type 1 diabetes. Findings and caveats of the study: It was among patients, rather than healthy donors, that naive, central memory and Treg TCRB repertoires appeared more similar. Any HLA effect on TCRB rearrangement was left unresolved by small sub-analyses. Type 1 diabetes patients had moderately but significantly shorter TCRB CDR3s in all four CD4+ subsets.

The entirety of the isolated RNA underwent reverse transcription, so expressed TCRB transcripts were sequenced. This table comes from immunoSEQ multiplex PCR, and its TCRdb copy is limited to in-frame clones, with some not included. The data show about 640,000 clones, with over 10% seen just once and roughly 0.12% held by the top ten. The CDR3 extends over 13 amino acids. V lost 5 bases, J lost 0 bases, and 7 bases lay in between. From germline, CDR1 is SGHAT and CDR2 FQNNGV. Every donor had blood drawn once into heparin, roughly 120 mL on average. This clone has more than one count but fewer than ten. As yet, its antigen is unknown.

This rearrangement joins TRBV11-2 to TRBJ1-2; D is undetermined. The TCR was taken from a man aged 30 to 45 with type 1 diabetes. The source material was naive CD4+ T cells from blood. The chain's CDR3 is CASSRETNYGYTF. CDR3 sequence (DNA): TGTGCCAGCAGCCGGGAGACTAACTATGGCTACACCTTC.